This T cell receptor (beta chain) was recorded in a study of OX40 agonist ivuxolimab in advanced cancers. Study-level information: The treatment was a fully human IgG2 OX40 agonist, ivuxolimab. The study gave patients intravenous ivuxolimab at 0.01 to 10 mg/kg every 2 weeks.

The assay was immunoSEQ multiplex PCR, and TCRdb's table has in-frame clones only and misses some. Found here are tens of thousands of clones, nearly 85% of them singletons; the top ten hold approximately 2.8%. In germline, CDR1 is DFQATT, CDR2 SNEGSKA (reference sequence). The V end was cut by 3 bases, the J end by 7 bases, with 10 bases between. The CDR3 is 11 amino acids. This sequence was found in an adult with an advanced solid tumor such as melanoma, head and neck, liver or kidney cancer. Specimen: CD4+ or CD8+ T cells sorted from blood, collected in a trial of the OX40 agonist ivuxolimab. The J gene is TRBJ2-7, the V gene TRBV20-1, with D unclear. The CDR3 bases are TGCAGTGCTAGGGACCCTCGGGAGCAGTACTTC. This translates into CSARDPREQYF.